This T cell receptor (beta chain) was documented in a study of T cell changes during pregnancy in multiple sclerosis. Assay: immunoSEQ multiplex PCR; the TCRdb copy retains only in-frame clones and omits some. The table includes some 37,000 clones, around 92% detected once. The V end lost 2 bases, the J end lost 3 bases, and 5 bases lay between the germline ends. Germline loops: CDR1 SGHTA, CDR2 FQGNSA. This CDR3 is built from 12 residues. The V gene is TRBV7-2, the J gene TRBJ2-7; no reliable D call. The receptor comes from a female donor with multiple sclerosis, enrolled in a pregnancy study. The sequenced material came from PBMCs (not recorded whether the cells were cultured). The CDR3 region has the DNA TGTGCCAGCAGCTTAAACAACTACGAGCAGTACTTC. This translates into CASSLNNYEQYF.